This T cell receptor beta chain was sequenced during a study of PD-L1 blockade in urothelial cancer. This table comes from immunoSEQ multiplex PCR, and its TCRdb copy is limited to in-frame clones, with some not included. The sample yields about 79,000 clones, around four fifths seen once. Regarding time point: pretreatment peripheral blood. The receptor was isolated from a man aged 35-49 years with urothelial cancer. The sample consisted of PBMCs, taken around atezolizumab (anti-PD-L1) treatment.

CDR3: CASSPRGDEQYF. Written as DNA, the CDR3 is TGTGCCAGCTCCCCCCGAGGAGACGAGCAGTACTTC. The chain employs TRBV7-6 and TRBJ2-7; D uncertain. Germline CDR1 is SGHVS and CDR2 is FNYEAQ. This CDR3 comprises 12 residues. Trimming took off 8 bases at V and 5 bases at J, with 13 bases between the two ends. The variable domain in full, with the rest retrieved from reference TRBV7-6 and TRBJ2-7, is GAGVSQSPRYKVTKRGQDVALRCDPISGHVSLYWYRQALGQGPEFLTYFNYEAQQDKSGLPNDRFSAERPEGSISTLTIQRTEQRDSAMYRCASSPRGDEQYFGPGTRLTVT.